Shown below are 9 T cell receptor beta chains from a single sample sequenced in a study of PD-1 blockade in classical Hodgkin lymphoma. TCRdb keeps only in-frame clones here, not all; method: immunoSEQ multiplex PCR. The table includes about 7,000 clones, approximately 80% detected once. Time point: cycle 4 day 1 (C4D1), after six to seven weeks of nivolumab. All the patients suffered relapse after autologous stem cell transplantation, and brentuximab vedotin exposure differed. The source material was peripheral blood mononuclear cells (PBMCs), sampled before the fourth cycle of nivolumab. Receptor source: a human donor with classical Hodgkin lymphoma.

This clone was seen a single time. This sequence joins TRBV9 and TRBJ2-2, with 7 bases that match TRBD2. The junction had 6 bases not matched to a gene; V was cut back by 2 bases and J by 5 bases. CDR3 length equals 15 residues. Looked up from germline, CDR1 is SGDLS and CDR2 is YYNGEE. CDR3 in DNA: TGTGCCAGCAGCGTTGAAGAGGGAGGGACCGGGGAGCTGTTTTTT. Translating it yields CASSVEEGGTGELFF. Using reference TRBV9 and TRBJ2-2 for the parts outside the CDR3, the full variable domain is DSGVTQTPKHLITATGQRVTLRCSPRSGDLSVYWYQQSLDQGLQFLIQYYNGEERAKGNILERFSAQQFPDLHSELNLSSLELGDSALYFCASSVEEGGTGELFFGEGSRLTVL.

V and J are TRBV7-9 and TRBJ2-7; D is undetermined. In germline, CDR1 is SEHNR, CDR2 FQNEAQ (reference sequence). CDR3 length equals 8 residues. Trimming pared 10 bases from V and 4 bases from J, leaving 2 bases between. CDR3 in amino acids: CATYEQYF. CDR3 in DNA: TGTGCCACGTACGAGCAGTACTTC.

This clone was counted only a few times. The CDR3: CASSDRGTGHTGELFF. The CDR3 DNA sequence: TGCGCCAGCAGCGACCGCGGGACAGGGCACACCGGGGAGCTGTTTTTT. V gene TRBV5-1 combines with J gene TRBJ2-2; 9 bases fit TRBD1. This CDR3 has 16 residues. V was clipped by 4 bases and J by 3 bases; unmatched bases: 7. Germline assignment: CDR1 SGHRS and CDR2 YFSETQ. The whole variable domain, remainder taken from reference TRBV5-1 and TRBJ2-2, is KAGVTQTPRYLIKTRGQQVTLSCSPISGHRSVSWYQQTPGQGLQFLFEYFSETQRNKGNFPGRFSGRQFSNSRSEMNVSTLELGDSALYLCASSDRGTGHTGELFFGEGSRLTVL.

The chain joins TRBV5-1 to TRBJ2-1; tentatively, D is TRBD2 (5 bases). The germline V and J ends were trimmed by 4 bases and 7 bases, with 12 bases remaining between them. The length of the CDR3 is 13 residues. The V gene's germline CDR1 is SGHRS and CDR2 YFSETQ. The CDR3 here is CASSILTTNEQFF. The CDR3 nucleotides read TGCGCCAGCAGCATACTGACTACTAATGAGCAGTTCTTC.

This chain connects TRBV5-4 to TRBJ2-7; possible D gene TRBD1, 5 bases. Trimming took off 5 bases at V and 2 bases at J, with 8 bases between the two ends. Germline assignment: CDR1 SGHNT and CDR2 YYREEE (reference sequence). The CDR3 spans 12 residues. The chain's CDR3 is CASSWGPYEQYF. CDR3 nucleotide sequence: TGTGCCAGCAGTTGGGGCCCCTACGAGCAGTACTTC.

The chain links TRBV7-8 to TRBJ2-7, with TRBD2 matching 8 bases. Germline V gene lookup returns CDR1 SGHVS and CDR2 FQNEAQ. CDR3 size: 15 residues. The V segment lost 5 bases and the J segment 4 bases; nucleotides outside the gene matches: 10. For the CDR3, the DNA is TGTGCCAGCAGCCCTAACCGGGCTAGCGGGTACGAGCAGTACTTC. Amino acid sequence: CASSPNRASGYEQYF. The full variable domain, in which reference TRBV7-8 and TRBJ2-7 provide the parts outside the CDR3, is GAGVSQSPRYKVAKRGQDVALRCDPISGHVSLFWYQQALGQGPEFLTYFQNEAQLDKSGLPSDRFFAERPEGSVSTLKIQRTQQEDSAVYLCASSPNRASGYEQYFGPGTRLTVT.

This chain joins TRBV27 and TRBJ1-1; possible D gene TRBD1, 6 bases. This CDR3 is built from 14 residues. CDR1 is MNHEY and CDR2 is SMNVEV in the germline V gene (reference sequence). V was clipped by 3 bases and J by 6 bases, with 14 bases between them. CDR3 nucleotides: TGTGCCAGCAGTTTGCGATACAGGGACTCTGAAGCTTTCTTT. This codes for CASSLRYRDSEAFF.

This clone was counted a few times. DNA of the CDR3: TGCGCCAGCAGCCAAGATAGGGGCCGGGTTCTAAGTAAGGACACTGAAGCTTTCTTT. Translating it yields CASSQDRGRVLSKDTEAFF. The chain couples TRBV4-1 to TRBJ1-1, with D maybe TRBD1 (5 bases). From germline, CDR1 is MGHRA and CDR2 YSYEKL. The germline V and J ends were trimmed by 0 bases and 3 bases, with 23 bases remaining between them. The CDR3 covers 19 residues.

Concerning this clone itself: At the DNA level, this CDR3 is encoded by other sequences in the same sample as well. The CDR3 sequence: CASSPEGGWETQYF. Here the CDR3 DNA reads TGTGCCAGCAGCCCAGAAGGGGGCTGGGAGACCCAGTACTTC. The chain has TRBV9 and TRBJ2-5; TRBD1 agrees at 7 bases. V gave up 4 bases and J gave up 5 bases; unmatched junction bases: 8. The CDR3 has 14 residues. Per germline, CDR1 SGDLS and CDR2 YYNGEE.